This entry features one T cell receptor beta chain sequence. Its specificity is not known. Together with a sample-barcoded 5' primer, a J-beta primer mix was included in a second PCR lasting about 7 to 12 cycles. Each CDR3 protein is one row after TCRdb ran MiXCR on the 5' RACE reads. The table lists approximately 940,000 distinct CDR3 sequences, around 48% of them singletons. These data are taken from a study of blood T cells in healthy people across ages. V was cut by 5 bases and J by 0 bases, with 8 bases left in between. The CDR3 length is 14 residues. CDR1 and CDR2 (germline): SGHTA, FQGNSA. Study results and caveats: A strong correlation between TCR beta diversity and naive T cell percentage was seen. Reliance upon unsorted PBMCs precluded definitive naive versus antigen-experienced comparison. Changes in expanded clonotypes were possibly confounded, as the CMV status of donors was unknown.

The TCR comes from a man under 40 in good health. The chain couples TRBV7-2 to TRBJ2-4; no clear D. Sequencing was done on a sample of blood. CDR3: CASSPALAKNIQYF. CDR3 sequence (DNA): TGTGCCAGCAGCCCGGCCTTAGCCAAAAACATTCAGTACTTC.